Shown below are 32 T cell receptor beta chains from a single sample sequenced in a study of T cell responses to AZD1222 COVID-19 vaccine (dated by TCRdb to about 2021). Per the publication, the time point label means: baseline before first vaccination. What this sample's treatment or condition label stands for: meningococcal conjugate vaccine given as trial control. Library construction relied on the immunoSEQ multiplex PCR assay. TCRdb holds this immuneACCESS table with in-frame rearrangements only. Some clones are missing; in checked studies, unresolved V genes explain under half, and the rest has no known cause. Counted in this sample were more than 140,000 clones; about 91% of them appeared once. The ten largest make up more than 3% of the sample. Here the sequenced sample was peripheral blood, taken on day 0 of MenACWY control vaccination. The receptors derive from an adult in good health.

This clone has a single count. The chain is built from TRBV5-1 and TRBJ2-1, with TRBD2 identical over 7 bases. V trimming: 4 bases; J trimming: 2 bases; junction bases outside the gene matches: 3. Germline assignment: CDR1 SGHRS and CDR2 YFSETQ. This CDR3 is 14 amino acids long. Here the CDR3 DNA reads TGCGCCAGCAGCAAAGCGGGACCCTACAATGAGCAGTTCTTC. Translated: CASSKAGPYNEQFF. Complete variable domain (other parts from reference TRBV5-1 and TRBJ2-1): KAGVTQTPRYLIKTRGQQVTLSCSPISGHRSVSWYQQTPGQGLQFLFEYFSETQRNKGNFPGRFSGRQFSNSRSEMNVSTLELGDSALYLCASSKAGPYNEQFFGPGTRLTVL.

Here the CDR3 reads CASSLDRATDTQYF. For the CDR3, the DNA is TGTGCCAGCAGCTTAGATCGCGCAACAGATACGCAGTATTTT. This sequence joins TRBV11-3 and TRBJ2-3; D is unresolved. V was trimmed by 0 bases and J by 3 bases, leaving 7 bases between them. Germline values: CDR1 SGHNT, CDR2 YENEEA. The CDR3 runs 14 residues.

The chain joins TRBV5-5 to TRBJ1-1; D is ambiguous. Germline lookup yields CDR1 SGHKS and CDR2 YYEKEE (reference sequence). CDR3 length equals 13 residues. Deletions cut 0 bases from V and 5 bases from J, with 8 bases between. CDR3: CASSLVMGTEAFF. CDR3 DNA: TGTGCCAGCAGCTTGGTCATGGGTACTGAAGCTTTCTTT.

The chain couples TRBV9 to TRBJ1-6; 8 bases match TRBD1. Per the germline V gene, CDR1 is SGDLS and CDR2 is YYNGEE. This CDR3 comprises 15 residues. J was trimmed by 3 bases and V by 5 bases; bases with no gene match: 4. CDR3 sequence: CASSKTGGYNSPLHF. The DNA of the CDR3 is TGTGCCAGCAGTAAAACAGGGGGCTATAATTCACCCCTCCACTTT.

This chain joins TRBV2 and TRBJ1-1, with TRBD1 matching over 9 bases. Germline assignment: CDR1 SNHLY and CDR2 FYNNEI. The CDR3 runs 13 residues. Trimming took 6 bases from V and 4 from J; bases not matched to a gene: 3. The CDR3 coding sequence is TGTGCCAGCAGCTTGACAGGGGGCACTGAAGCTTTCTTT. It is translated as CASSLTGGTEAFF.

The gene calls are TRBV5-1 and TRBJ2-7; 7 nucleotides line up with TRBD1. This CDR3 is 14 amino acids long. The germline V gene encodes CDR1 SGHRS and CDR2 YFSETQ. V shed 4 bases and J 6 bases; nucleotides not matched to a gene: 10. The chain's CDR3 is CASSPQTGTSEQYF. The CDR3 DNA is TGCGCCAGCAGCCCCCAGACAGGGACCTCCGAGCAGTACTTC.

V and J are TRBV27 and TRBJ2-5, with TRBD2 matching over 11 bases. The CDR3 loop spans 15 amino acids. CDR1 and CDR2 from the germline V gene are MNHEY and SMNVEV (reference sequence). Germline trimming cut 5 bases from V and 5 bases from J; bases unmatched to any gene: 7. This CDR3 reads CASSTLAGGEETQYF. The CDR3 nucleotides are TGTGCCAGCAGTACGCTAGCGGGGGGCGAGGAGACCCAGTACTTC.

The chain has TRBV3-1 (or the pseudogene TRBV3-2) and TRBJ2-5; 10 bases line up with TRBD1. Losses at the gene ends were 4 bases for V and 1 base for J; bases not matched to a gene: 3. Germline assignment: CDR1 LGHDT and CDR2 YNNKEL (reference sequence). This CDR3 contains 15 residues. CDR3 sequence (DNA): TGTGCCAGCAGCCCGGGACAGGGGATCCAAGAGACCCAGTACTTC. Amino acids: CASSPGQGIQETQYF.

Here the CDR3 reads CASSLGMGRGGYTF. The CDR3 coding sequence is TGTGCCAGCAGCTTAGGTATGGGACGAGGGGGCTACACCTTC. This rearrangement joins TRBV7-2 to TRBJ1-2; D is possibly TRBD1 (5 bases). Trimming shortened V by 1 base and J by 8 bases, and 14 bases separated the two germline ends. Germline V gene data show CDR1 as SGHTA and CDR2 as FQGNSA. The CDR3 spans 14 residues.

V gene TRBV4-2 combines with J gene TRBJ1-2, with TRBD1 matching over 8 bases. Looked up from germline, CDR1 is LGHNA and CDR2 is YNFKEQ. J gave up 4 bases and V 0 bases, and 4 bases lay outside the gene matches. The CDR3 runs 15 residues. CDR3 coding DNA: TGTGCCAGCAGCCAAGACAGGGGGCGCGCCTATGGCTACACCTTC. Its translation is CASSQDRGRAYGYTF.

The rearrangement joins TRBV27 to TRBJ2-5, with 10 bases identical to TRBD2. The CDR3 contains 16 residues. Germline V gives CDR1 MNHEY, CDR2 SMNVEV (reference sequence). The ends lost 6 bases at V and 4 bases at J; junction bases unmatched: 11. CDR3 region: CASRLRGLADLETQYF. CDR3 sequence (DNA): TGTGCCAGCAGACTTCGAGGACTAGCGGATCTAGAGACCCAGTACTTC.

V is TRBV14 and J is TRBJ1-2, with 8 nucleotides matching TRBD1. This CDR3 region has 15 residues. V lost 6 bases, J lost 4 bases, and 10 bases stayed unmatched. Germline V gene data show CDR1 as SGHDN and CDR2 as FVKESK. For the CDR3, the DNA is TGTGCCAGCAGTCGGGACAGGTCCGCTTCCTATGGCTACACCTTC. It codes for CASSRDRSASYGYTF.

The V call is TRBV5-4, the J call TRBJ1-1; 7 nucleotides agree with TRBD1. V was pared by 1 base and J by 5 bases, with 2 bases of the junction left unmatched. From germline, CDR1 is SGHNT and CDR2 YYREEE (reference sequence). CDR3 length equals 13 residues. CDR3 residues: CASSLSTGTEAFF. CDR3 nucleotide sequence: TGTGCCAGCAGCTTGTCGACAGGGACTGAAGCTTTCTTT.

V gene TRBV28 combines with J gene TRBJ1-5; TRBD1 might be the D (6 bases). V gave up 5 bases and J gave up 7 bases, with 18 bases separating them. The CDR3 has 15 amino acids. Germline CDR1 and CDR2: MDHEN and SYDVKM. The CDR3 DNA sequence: TGTGCCAGCAGTCCCCCCGGGACACCGGGCCAGCCCCAGCATTTT. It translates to CASSPPGTPGQPQHF.

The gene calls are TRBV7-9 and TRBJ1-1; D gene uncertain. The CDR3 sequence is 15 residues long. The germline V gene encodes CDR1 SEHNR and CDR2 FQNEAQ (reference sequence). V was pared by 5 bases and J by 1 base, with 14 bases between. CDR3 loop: CASSPIRVANTEAFF. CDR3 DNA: TGTGCCAGCAGCCCAATAAGAGTGGCGAACACTGAAGCTTTCTTT.

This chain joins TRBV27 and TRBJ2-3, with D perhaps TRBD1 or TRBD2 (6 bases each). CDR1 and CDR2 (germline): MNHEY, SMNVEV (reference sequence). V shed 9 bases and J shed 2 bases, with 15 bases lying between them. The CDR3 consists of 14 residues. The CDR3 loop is CASHRQDYTDTQYF. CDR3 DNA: TGTGCCAGTCACCGACAGGACTACACAGATACGCAGTATTTT.

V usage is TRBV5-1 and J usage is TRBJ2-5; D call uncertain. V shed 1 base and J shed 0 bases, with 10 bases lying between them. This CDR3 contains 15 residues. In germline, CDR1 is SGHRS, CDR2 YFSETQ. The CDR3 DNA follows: TGCGCCAGCAGCTTGACGGGTGGGTACCAAGAGACCCAGTACTTC. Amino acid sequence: CASSLTGGYQETQYF.

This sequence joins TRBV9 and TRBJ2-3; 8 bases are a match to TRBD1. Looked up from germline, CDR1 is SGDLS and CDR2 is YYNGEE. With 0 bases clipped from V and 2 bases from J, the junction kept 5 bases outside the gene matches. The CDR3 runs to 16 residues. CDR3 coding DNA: TGTGCCAGCAGCGTAGCCAGGGGGCTAATCACAGATACGCAGTATTTT. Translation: CASSVARGLITDTQYF.

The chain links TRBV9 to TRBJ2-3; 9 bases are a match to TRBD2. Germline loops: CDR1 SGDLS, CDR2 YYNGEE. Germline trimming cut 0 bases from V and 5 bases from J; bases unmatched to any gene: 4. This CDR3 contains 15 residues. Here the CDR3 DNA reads TGTGCCAGCAGCGTAGCGAGCGGGAGGATAGATACGCAGTATTTT. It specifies CASSVASGRIDTQYF.

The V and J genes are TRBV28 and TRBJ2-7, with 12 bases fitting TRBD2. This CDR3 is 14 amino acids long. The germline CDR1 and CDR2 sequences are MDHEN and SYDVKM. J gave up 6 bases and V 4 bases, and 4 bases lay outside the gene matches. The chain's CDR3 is CASSSRLAGAEQYF. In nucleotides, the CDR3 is TGTGCCAGCAGTTCCCGACTAGCGGGAGCCGAGCAGTACTTC.

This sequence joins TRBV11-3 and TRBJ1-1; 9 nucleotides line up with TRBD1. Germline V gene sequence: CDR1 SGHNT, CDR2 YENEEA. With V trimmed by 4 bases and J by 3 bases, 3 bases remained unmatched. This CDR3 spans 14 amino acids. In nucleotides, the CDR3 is TGTGCCAGCAGCTCCGGGACAGGGCACACTGAAGCTTTCTTT. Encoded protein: CASSSGTGHTEAFF.

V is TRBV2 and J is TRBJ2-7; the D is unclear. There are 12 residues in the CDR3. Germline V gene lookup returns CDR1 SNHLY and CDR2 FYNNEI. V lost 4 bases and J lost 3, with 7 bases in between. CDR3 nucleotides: TGTGCCAGCAGTGGGGTCCGCTACGAGCAGTACTTC. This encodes CASSGVRYEQYF.

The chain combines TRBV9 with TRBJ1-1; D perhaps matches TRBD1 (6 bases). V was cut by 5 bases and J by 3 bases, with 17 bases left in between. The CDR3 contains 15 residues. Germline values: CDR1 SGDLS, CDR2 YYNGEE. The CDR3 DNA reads TGTGCCAGCAGTGAAGTTGGGGGGCCAGACACTGAAGCTTTCTTT. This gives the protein CASSEVGGPDTEAFF. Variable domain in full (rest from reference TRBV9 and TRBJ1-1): DSGVTQTPKHLITATGQRVTLRCSPRSGDLSVYWYQQSLDQGLQFLIQYYNGEERAKGNILERFSAQQFPDLHSELNLSSLELGDSALYFCASSEVGGPDTEAFFGQGTRLTVV.

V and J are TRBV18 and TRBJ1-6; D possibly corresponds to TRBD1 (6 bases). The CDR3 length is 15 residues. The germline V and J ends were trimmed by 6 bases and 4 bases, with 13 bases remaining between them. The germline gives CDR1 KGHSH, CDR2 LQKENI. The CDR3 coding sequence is TGTGCCAGCTCCCTGGACAGTGTGTATAATTCACCCCTCCACTTT. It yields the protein CASSLDSVYNSPLHF.

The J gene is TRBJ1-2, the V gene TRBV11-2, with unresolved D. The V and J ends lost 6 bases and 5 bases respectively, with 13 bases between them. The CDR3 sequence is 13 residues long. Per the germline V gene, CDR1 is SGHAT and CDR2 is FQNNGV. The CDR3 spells CASSSGSTYGYTF. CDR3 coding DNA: TGTGCCAGCAGTTCAGGTTCTACTTATGGCTACACCTTC.

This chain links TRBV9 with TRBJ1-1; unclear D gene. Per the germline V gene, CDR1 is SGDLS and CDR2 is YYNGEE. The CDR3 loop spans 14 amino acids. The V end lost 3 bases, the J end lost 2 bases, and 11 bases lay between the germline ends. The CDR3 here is CASSAEAPNTEAFF. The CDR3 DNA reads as TGTGCCAGCAGCGCAGAAGCCCCAAACACTGAAGCTTTCTTT.

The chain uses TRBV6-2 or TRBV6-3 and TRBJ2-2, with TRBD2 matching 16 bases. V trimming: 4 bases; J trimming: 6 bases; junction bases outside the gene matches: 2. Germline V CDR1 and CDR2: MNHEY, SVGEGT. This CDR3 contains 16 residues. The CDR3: CASSWGLAGGPGELFF. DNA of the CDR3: TGTGCCAGCAGTTGGGGACTAGCGGGAGGGCCCGGGGAGCTGTTTTTT.

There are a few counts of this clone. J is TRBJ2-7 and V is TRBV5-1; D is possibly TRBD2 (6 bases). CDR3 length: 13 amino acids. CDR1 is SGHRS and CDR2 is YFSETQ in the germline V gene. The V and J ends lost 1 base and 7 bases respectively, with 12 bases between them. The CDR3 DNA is TGCGCCAGCAGCTTGTTTGGGAGGAGGGAGCAGTACTTC. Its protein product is CASSLFGRREQYF.

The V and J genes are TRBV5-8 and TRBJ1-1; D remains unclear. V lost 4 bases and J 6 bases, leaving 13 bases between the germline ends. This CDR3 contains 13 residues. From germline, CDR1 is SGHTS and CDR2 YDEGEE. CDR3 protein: CASSPLVPPEAFF. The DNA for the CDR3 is TGTGCCAGCAGCCCGCTGGTCCCCCCTGAAGCTTTCTTT.

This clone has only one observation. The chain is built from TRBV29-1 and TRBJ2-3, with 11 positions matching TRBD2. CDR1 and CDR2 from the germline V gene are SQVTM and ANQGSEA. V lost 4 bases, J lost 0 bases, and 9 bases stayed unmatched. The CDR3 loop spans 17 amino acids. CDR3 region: CSVASTSGKGSTDTQYF. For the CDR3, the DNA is TGCAGCGTTGCTTCGACTAGCGGGAAGGGGAGCACAGATACGCAGTATTTT.

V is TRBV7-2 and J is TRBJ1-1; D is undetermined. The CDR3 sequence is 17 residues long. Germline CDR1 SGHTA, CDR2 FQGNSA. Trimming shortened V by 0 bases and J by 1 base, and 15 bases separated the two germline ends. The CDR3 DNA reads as TGTGCCAGCAGCTTAGCGCGATTGGCAGGCGGGAACACTGAAGCTTTCTTT. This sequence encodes CASSLARLAGGNTEAFF.

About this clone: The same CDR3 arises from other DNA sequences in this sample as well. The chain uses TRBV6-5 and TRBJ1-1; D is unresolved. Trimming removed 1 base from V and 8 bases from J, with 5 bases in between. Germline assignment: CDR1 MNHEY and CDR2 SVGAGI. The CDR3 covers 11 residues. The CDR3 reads CASSYLTEAFF. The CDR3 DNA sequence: TGTGCCAGCAGTTACTTAACGGAAGCTTTCTTT.